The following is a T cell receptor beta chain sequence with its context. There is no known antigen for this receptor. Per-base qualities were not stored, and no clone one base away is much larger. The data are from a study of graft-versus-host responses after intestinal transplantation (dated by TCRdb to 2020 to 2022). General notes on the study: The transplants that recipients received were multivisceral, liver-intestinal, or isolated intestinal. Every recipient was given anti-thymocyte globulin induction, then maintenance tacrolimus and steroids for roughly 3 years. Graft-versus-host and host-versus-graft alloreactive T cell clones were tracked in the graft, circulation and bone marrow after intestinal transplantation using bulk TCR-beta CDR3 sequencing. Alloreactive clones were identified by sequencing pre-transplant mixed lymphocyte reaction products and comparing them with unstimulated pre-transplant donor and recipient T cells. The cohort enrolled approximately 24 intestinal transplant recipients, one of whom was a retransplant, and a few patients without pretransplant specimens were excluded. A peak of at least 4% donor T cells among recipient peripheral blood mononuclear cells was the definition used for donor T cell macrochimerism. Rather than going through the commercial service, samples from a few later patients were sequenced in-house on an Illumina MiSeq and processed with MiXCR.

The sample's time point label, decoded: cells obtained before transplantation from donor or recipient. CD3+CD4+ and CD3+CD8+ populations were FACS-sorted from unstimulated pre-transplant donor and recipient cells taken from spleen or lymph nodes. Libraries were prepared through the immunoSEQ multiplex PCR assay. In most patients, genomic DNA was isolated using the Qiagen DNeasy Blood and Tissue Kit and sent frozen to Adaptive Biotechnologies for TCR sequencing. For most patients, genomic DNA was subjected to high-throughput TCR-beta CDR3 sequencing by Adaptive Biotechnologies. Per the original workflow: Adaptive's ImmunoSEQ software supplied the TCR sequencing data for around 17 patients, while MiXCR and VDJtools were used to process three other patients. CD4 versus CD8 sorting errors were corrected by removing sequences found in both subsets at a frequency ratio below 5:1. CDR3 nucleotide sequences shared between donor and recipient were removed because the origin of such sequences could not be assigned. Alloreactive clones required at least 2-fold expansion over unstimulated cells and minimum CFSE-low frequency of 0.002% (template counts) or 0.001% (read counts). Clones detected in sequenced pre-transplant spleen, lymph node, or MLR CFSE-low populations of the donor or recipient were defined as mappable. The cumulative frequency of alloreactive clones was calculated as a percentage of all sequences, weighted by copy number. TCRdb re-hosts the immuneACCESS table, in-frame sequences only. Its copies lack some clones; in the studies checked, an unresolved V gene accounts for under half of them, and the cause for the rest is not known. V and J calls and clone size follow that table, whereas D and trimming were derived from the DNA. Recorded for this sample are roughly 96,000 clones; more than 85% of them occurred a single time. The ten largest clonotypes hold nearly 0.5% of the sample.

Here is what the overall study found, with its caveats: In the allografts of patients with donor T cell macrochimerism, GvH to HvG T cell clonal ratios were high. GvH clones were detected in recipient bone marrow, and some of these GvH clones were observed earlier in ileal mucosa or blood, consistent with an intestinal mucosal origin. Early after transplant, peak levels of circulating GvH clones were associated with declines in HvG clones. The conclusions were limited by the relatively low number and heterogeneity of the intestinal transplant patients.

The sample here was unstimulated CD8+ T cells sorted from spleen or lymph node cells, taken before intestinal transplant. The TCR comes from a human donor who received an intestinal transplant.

The sequence in DNA is TGTGCCAGCAGCCCTCAGGGGGAGGAGACCCAGTACTTC. Protein translation: CASSPQGEETQYF. The sequence links TRBV7-9 to TRBJ2-5, and 7 junction bases match TRBD1. The CDR3 sequence holds 13 residues, the cysteine and phenylalanine included. Only the CDR3 DNA is retained, 39 bases long and in frame from the first base. The V end gives up 5 bases and the J end 5 bases, leaving 5 bases in the junction not matched to a gene. Sequences SEHNR (CDR1) and FQNEAQ (CDR2) are obtained from the germline V gene (reference sequence).